This entry lists 15 T cell receptor beta chains sequenced from one sample in a study of blood T cell repertoires in COVID-19. TCRdb's copy holds only in-frame clones and misses some; the assay was immunoSEQ multiplex PCR. Of under 450,000 clones in the sample, around 87% are singletons; the top ten hold 1% to 1.5%. Sequencing was done on a sample of PBMCs or T cells enriched from blood (not recorded which). Receptors were obtained from a man aged 25 to 40 who had recovered from COVID-19.

CDR3 DNA: TGTGCCAGCAGTTACTCGAGGGTAGCGGGAGTCTACGAGCAGTACTTC. The encoded protein is CASSYSRVAGVYEQYF. The gene calls are TRBV6-5 and TRBJ2-7; 9 bases are shared with TRBD2. J was trimmed by 3 bases and V by 0 bases; bases with no gene match: 6. The CDR3 runs to 16 residues. Germline V gene sequence: CDR1 MNHEY, CDR2 SVGAGI.

The rearrangement uses TRBV9 and TRBJ2-2; TRBD1 matches 8 bases. Per the germline V gene, CDR1 is SGDLS and CDR2 is YYNGEE. The V gene end was trimmed by 4 bases and the J gene end by 3 bases; junction bases not matched to a gene: 17. The CDR3 spans 19 residues. The CDR3, as DNA: TGTGCCAGCAGCAACCCCGGACAGGGAGAATATGTGTACACCGGGGAGCTGTTTTTT. Residues: CASSNPGQGEYVYTGELFF.

Of note for this clone: Mismatch with germline at one junction end may stem from a read error. J is TRBJ2-2 and V is TRBV2; D may be TRBD1 (6 bases). This CDR3 has 12 amino acids. Germline loops: CDR1 SNHLY, CDR2 FYNNEI. The CDR3 is CASILNRESSIF. CDR3 sequence (DNA): TGTGCCAGCATCCTTAACAGGGAAAGTTCGATTTTT.

The chain joins TRBV7-6 to TRBJ2-3; TRBD1 matches 9 bases. V dropped 3 bases and J dropped 4; count of bases not matched to a gene: 2. CDR3 length: 14 amino acids. Germline values: CDR1 SGHVS, CDR2 FNYEAQ. The CDR3 nucleotides are TGTGCCAGCAGCTTGACAGGGGGAGCAGATACGCAGTATTTT. Translation: CASSLTGGADTQYF.

This chain joins TRBV10-1 and TRBJ1-2, with 7 nucleotides matching TRBD1. Germline lookup yields CDR1 WNHNN and CDR2 SYGVQD (reference sequence). Losses at the gene ends were 6 bases for V and 4 bases for J; bases not matched to a gene: 5. CDR3 length: 13 amino acids. This chain's CDR3 is CASRNRGPYGYTF. CDR3 sequence (DNA): TGCGCCAGCAGGAACAGGGGCCCCTATGGCTACACCTTC.

The chain combines TRBV29-1 with TRBJ2-5; the match to TRBD2 covers 11 bases. CDR1 is SQVTM, CDR2 ANQGSEA, per germline. V lost 7 bases and J lost 2; bases outside the gene matches: 6. This CDR3 is built from 14 residues. The CDR3 nucleotides read TGCAGCGGACCGCTAGCGGGGGGTCAAGAGACCCAGTACTTC. As protein: CSGPLAGGQETQYF. The whole variable domain, remainder taken from reference TRBV29-1 and TRBJ2-5, is SAVISQKPSRDICQRGTSLTIQCQVDSQVTMMFWYRQQPGQSLTLIATANQGSEATYESGFVIDKFPISRPNLTFSTLTVSNMSPEDSSIYLCSGPLAGGQETQYFGPGTRLLVL.

V gene TRBV6-5 combines with J gene TRBJ1-3, with D possibly TRBD1 on 6 matching bases. Trimming took off 4 bases at V and 0 bases at J, with 13 bases between the two ends. The CDR3 is made up of 16 amino acids. Germline-derived CDR1 and CDR2 are MNHEY and SVGAGI. CDR3 nucleotide sequence: TGTGCCAGCAGTTCTAGAGGGGGATCCTCTGGAAACACCATATATTTT. Protein: CASSSRGGSSGNTIYF.

The chain joins TRBV29-1 to TRBJ1-1; D is uncertain. Germline CDR1 is SQVTM and CDR2 is ANQGSEA. This CDR3 is built from 14 residues. V lost 8 bases to trimming and J lost 1 base, with 17 bases between them. In DNA form, the CDR3 reads TGCAGCCCCTCGGCCCAGGCGTCGAACACTGAAGCTTTCTTT. This gives the protein CSPSAQASNTEAFF.

The chain has TRBV11-2 and TRBJ1-1; 9 bases are shared with TRBD1. Germline CDR1 and CDR2: SGHAT and FQNNGV. This CDR3 is built from 14 residues. Trimming took 0 bases from V and 11 from J; bases not matched to a gene: 7. The chain's CDR3 is CASSLDWTGVGAFF. The CDR3 region has the DNA TGTGCCAGCAGCTTAGATTGGACAGGGGTTGGGGCTTTCTTT.

V gene TRBV2 combines with J gene TRBJ2-2; unclear D gene. CDR3 length equals 14 residues. Trimming stripped 8 bases from V and 0 bases from J, with 10 bases between. Germline V gene lookup returns CDR1 SNHLY and CDR2 FYNNEI. DNA for the CDR3: TGTGCCAGCGGCCTAGACTCGAACACCGGGGAGCTGTTTTTT. Translation: CASGLDSNTGELFF.

The chain is built from TRBV4-1 and TRBJ1-2; the match to TRBD1 covers 11 bases. The CDR3 has 14 amino acids. CDR1 is MGHRA, CDR2 YSYEKL, per germline. The J segment lost 2 bases and the V segment lost 9 bases, leaving 5 bases of the junction unmatched. CDR3 nucleotides: TGCGCCAGTACGGGACAGGGGGTGAACTATGGCTACACCTTC. This translates into CASTGQGVNYGYTF.

This chain joins TRBV3-1 (or the pseudogene TRBV3-2) and TRBJ2-3; possible D gene TRBD1, 6 bases. Germline lookup yields CDR1 LGHDT and CDR2 YNNKEL (reference sequence). The CDR3 consists of 16 residues. With 1 base removed from V and 1 base from J, the gap between germline ends came to 12 bases. CDR3 sequence (DNA): TGTGCCAGCAGCCAAGGTGCAGGGGCGGGCACAGATACGCAGTATTTT. Its translation is CASSQGAGAGTDTQYF.

This clone occurred a few times. This sample includes further DNA sequences coding for the same CDR3. The genes are TRBV19 and TRBJ1-3, with 7 nucleotides matching TRBD1. The CDR3 has 14 amino acids. Germline V lookup: CDR1 LNHDA, CDR2 SQIVND (reference sequence). The V and J ends lost 3 bases and 3 bases, in that order; junction bases with no gene match: 2. The CDR3 region is CASSIQGDGNTIYF. As DNA, the CDR3 is TGTGCCAGTAGTATTCAGGGGGATGGAAACACCATATATTTT.

The chain has TRBV7-9 and TRBJ1-1, with TRBD1 identical over 8 bases. V was pared by 5 bases and J by 0 bases, with 11 bases of the junction left unmatched. This CDR3 spans 17 amino acids. Germline CDR1 and CDR2: SEHNR and FQNEAQ (reference sequence). The CDR3 DNA reads as TGTGCCAGCAGCCTAGGACAGGGACTCCTCTTGAACACTGAAGCTTTCTTT. Translating it yields CASSLGQGLLLNTEAFF.

The genes are TRBV3-1 (or the pseudogene TRBV3-2) and TRBJ2-4; D ambiguous. Germline CDR1 LGHDT, CDR2 YNNKEL (reference sequence). V dropped 1 base and J dropped 8 bases, with 6 bases sitting between them. This CDR3 has 12 residues. In DNA, the CDR3 is TGTGCCAGCAGCCAAGTCTCAGACATTCAGTACTTC. The encoded protein is CASSQVSDIQYF.